A selection of T cell receptor beta chains follows, all from one sample in a study of blood T cell repertoires in COVID-19. Data came from immunoSEQ multiplex PCR; TCRdb stores just in-frame clones and leaves some out. The data hold approximately 260,000 clones, with 80% to 90% observed a single time. Sequenced: peripheral blood. Receptors were obtained from a woman aged 70 to 79 with acute or convalescent COVID-19. Both conserved end residues are part of each CDR3. D genes are given only for firm matches. Size is stated for part of the rows, as once, few or many counts, or as a class when the clone is expanded.

v_call: TRBV7-2
d_call: TRBD1
j_call: TRBJ1-5
clone_size: once
cdr3_nt: TGTGCCAGCAGCTACCTCCGGACAGGGAACAATCAGCCCCAGCATTTT
cdr3_aa: CASSYLRTGNNQPQHF

v_call: TRBV3-1/TRBV3-2
d_call: -
j_call: TRBJ1-2
clone_size: -
cdr3_nt: TGTGCCAGCAGCCGACGGGGGGCGGGGTATGGCTACACCTTC
cdr3_aa: CASSRRGAGYGYTF

v_call: TRBV28
d_call: -
j_call: TRBJ1-4
clone_size: once
cdr3_nt: TGTGCCAGCAGTCCAGGAGGGGAGGGGTCTGAGGAACTGTTTTTT
cdr3_aa: CASSPGGEGSEELFF

v_call: TRBV5-5
d_call: -
j_call: TRBJ1-6
clone_size: few
cdr3_nt: TGTGCCAGCAGCCCTCTGAGCGGATACTCCTATAATTCACCCCTCCACTTT
cdr3_aa: CASSPLSGYSYNSPLHF

v_call: TRBV4-1
d_call: TRBD1
j_call: TRBJ1-6
clone_size: few
cdr3_nt: TGCGCCAGCAGCCAAGCTTCAGGGGGTAATTCACCCCTCCACTTT
cdr3_aa: CASSQASGGNSPLHF

v_call: TRBV10-1
d_call: TRBD1
j_call: TRBJ1-1
clone_size: -
cdr3_nt: TGCGCCAGCAGTGAGCGACAGGGTGAAGCTTTCTTT
cdr3_aa: CASSERQGEAFF

v_call: TRBV2
d_call: -
j_call: TRBJ1-1
clone_size: -
cdr3_nt: TGTGCCAGCGAACCTAAAAGCGGTCCTGTGAACACTGAAGCTTTCTTT
cdr3_aa: CASEPKSGPVNTEAFF

v_call: TRBV7-9
d_call: -
j_call: TRBJ2-5
clone_size: once
cdr3_nt: TGTGCCAGCAGACCTGACTGGGAAGAGACCCAGTACTTC
cdr3_aa: CASRPDWEETQYF

v_call: TRBV7-2
d_call: -
j_call: TRBJ1-2
clone_size: -
cdr3_nt: TGTGCCAGCAGTGTTCTAGGGGGTTCGGACTATGGCTACACCTTC
cdr3_aa: CASSVLGGSDYGYTF

v_call: TRBV3-1/TRBV3-2
d_call: TRBD1
j_call: TRBJ1-3
clone_size: -
cdr3_nt: TGTGCCAGCAGCCAAAAGACAGGGGGAACCTCTGGAAACACCATATATTTT
cdr3_aa: CASSQKTGGTSGNTIYF

v_call: TRBV6-6
d_call: -
j_call: TRBJ1-1
clone_size: -
cdr3_nt: TGTGCCAGCAGGGGGCCGGGTGAAGCTTTCTTT
cdr3_aa: CASRGPGEAFF

v_call: TRBV5-4
d_call: -
j_call: TRBJ1-1
clone_size: -
cdr3_nt: TGTGCCAGCAGCTCGCCTACACAGGGTTGGGCTTTCTTT
cdr3_aa: CASSSPTQGWAFF